A selection of T cell receptor beta chains follows, all from one sample in a study of blood T cell repertoires in COVID-19. Libraries were prepared by immunoSEQ multiplex PCR; TCRdb keeps only in-frame clonotypes and omits some of them. The data show approximately 110,000 clones, about 85% seen once. The material sequenced was peripheral blood. All receptors derive from a man in his fifties with acute or convalescent COVID-19. Both conserved end residues are part of each CDR3. D genes are given only for firm matches. Size is omitted from some rows. Given values are once, few, many or a class for expanded clones.

V gene	clone size	J gene	D gene	CDR3 DNA	CDR3 protein
TRBV19	-	TRBJ2-7	-	TGTGCCAGTAGTGTGGGGCCATCCTACGAGCAGTACTTC	CASSVGPSYEQYF
TRBV30	few	TRBJ2-5	-	TGTGCCTGGAGTGTTGTCGGTGGAGAGACCCAGTACTTC	CAWSVVGGETQYF
TRBV19	-	TRBJ1-5	-	TGTGCCAGTAGGAGGGCCTTTTCCGATCAGCCCCAGCATTTT	CASRRAFSDQPQHF
TRBV19	-	TRBJ2-4	TRBD2	TGTGCCAGTAGTGGGCTCGGGGAGGGTCGACTAGCGGGACCCAAAAACATTCAGTACTTC	CASSGLGEGRLAGPKNIQYF
TRBV7-9	-	TRBJ2-3	-	TGTGCCAGCAGCTTAGGAGGGGGAGAGGCAGATACGCAGTATTTT	CASSLGGGEADTQYF
TRBV5-4	-	TRBJ2-1	TRBD2	TGTGCCAGCAGGAGCGGACTAGCCACGGATGAGCAGTTCTTC	CASRSGLATDEQFF
TRBV28	-	TRBJ2-7	-	TGTGCCAGCAGTTTTAGCGGAGGGCACTACGAGCAGTACTTC	CASSFSGGHYEQYF
TRBV7-9	-	TRBJ2-3	TRBD1	TGTGCCAGCAGCTTACAGGGACAGGGCACAGATACGCAGTATTTT	CASSLQGQGTDTQYF
TRBV7-6	-	TRBJ2-7	-	TGTGCCAGCAGCTTTAATCAGGGGCCTACCTACGAGCAGTACTTC	CASSFNQGPTYEQYF
TRBV27	-	TRBJ1-5	TRBD1	TGTGCCAGCAGACCCGGGACAGGTAATCAGCCCCAGCATTTT	CASRPGTGNQPQHF
TRBV28	-	TRBJ2-1	TRBD2	TGTGCCAGCAGTACCGGGACTAGCGATGCGCGTAATGAGCAGTTCTTC	CASSTGTSDARNEQFF
TRBV30	once	TRBJ2-7	-	TGTGCCTGGGGGAGCGGATCCTCCTACGAGCAGTACTTC	CAWGSGSSYEQYF
TRBV28	-	TRBJ2-7	-	TGTGCCAGCAGTTTTTTGGCTAGCGTATCCTACGAGCAGTACTTC	CASSFLASVSYEQYF
TRBV5-6	-	TRBJ2-7	TRBD1	TGTGCCAGCCGCAGGGGGCAAACCTACGAGCAGTACTTC	CASRRGQTYEQYF
TRBV19	once	TRBJ2-1	-	TGTGCCAGTAGTTCGGTCGTGCGTCTTAGCAATGAGCAGTTCTTC	CASSSVVRLSNEQFF
TRBV7-8	-	TRBJ1-2	-	TGTGCCAGCAGCTCCAATAACTATGGCTACACCTTC	CASSSNNYGYTF
TRBV19	-	TRBJ2-7	-	TGTGCCAGTAGTATAGATCAGAAATCAAGCTACGAGCAGTACTTC	CASSIDQKSSYEQYF
TRBV13	-	TRBJ1-2	-	TGTGCCAGCAGCGATCGACGGAGGCTCATCTATGGCTACACCTTC	CASSDRRRLIYGYTF
TRBV7-2	-	TRBJ2-1	TRBD2	TGTGCCAGCGGGAAAGCTAGCGGGGGGGTACAGTTCTTC	CASGKASGGVQFF